This is a list of T cell receptor beta chains from one sample in a study of neurological immune-mediated disorders. TCRdb used MiXCR to reprocess the 5' RACE reads, holding one entry per CDR3 protein. Of approximately 82,000 distinct CDR3 sequences in the sample, over 12% are singletons; the top ten hold under 7%. Sequences were obtained from PBMCs. These receptors originate from a woman between 50 and 59 years old in good health. Each CDR3 is given without its conserved first and last residue. The D gene is left open where the match is weak.

>NA|TRBV27
ASRQGLGVDEKLF
>NA|TRBV5-1
ASSFGQVNEKLF
>NA|TRBV2
ASSPDRPANTGELF
>NA|TRBV18
ASSPNPTDTQY
>NA|TRBV5-1
ASSSGDWQGEQY
>TRBD2|TRBV5-5
ASRPGTSGYTDTQY
>NA|TRBV5-1
ASSSSLTDTQY
>NA|TRBV5-1
ASSGGPEETQY
>NA|TRBV5-1
ASSLLGSSYNEQF
>TRBD2|TRBV5-1
ASWTSGQETQY
>NA|TRBV20-1
SASREGRPEAF
>NA|TRBV9
ASSKGDPTYNEQF
>NA|TRBV19
ASTGEQANYEQY
>TRBD1|TRBV7-2
ASSPGTGGETQY
>NA|TRBV27
ASSLTPMAGGADTQY
>TRBD1|TRBV6-5
ASSLDRDVGKPF
>TRBD1|TRBV5-6
ASSYTHLTGSNEQY
>TRBD1|TRBV24-1
ATSDSQGARGQAF
>TRBD1|TRBV6-4
ASSVWWDRGHEQF
>NA|TRBV7-6
ASSLSPPGRLSYNSPLH
>NA|TRBV4-1
ASSQDHRRRSNQPQH
>TRBD1|TRBV11-2
ASSSDRFTDTQY
>NA|TRBV5-5
ASSLRGDKNTGELF
>NA|TRBV12-3/TRBV12-4
ASSPMALLDQPQH
>TRBD1|TRBV24-1
ATSARDRGNQPQH
>TRBD1|TRBV20-1
SASPSGQGLQPQH
>NA|TRBV12-3/TRBV12-4
ASTRPGGNYGYT
>TRBD1|TRBV11-2
ASSLTGGAETQY